This TCR beta chain stems from a study of control samples from healthy donors and cancer patients. Germline V gene sequence: CDR1 SGHAT, CDR2 FQNNGV. This CDR3 is 15 amino acids long. V was clipped by 2 bases and J by 2 bases, with 10 bases between them. Here immunoSEQ multiplex PCR was the method, and the copy in TCRdb shows in-frame clones only, minus some. The sample contains about 190,000 clones, around 93% of which appear only once. V and J are TRBV11-2 and TRBJ2-1, with TRBD1 as a possible D gene (6 bases). The sequenced material came from blood. The receptor's source is a man younger than 45 in good health. DNA for the CDR3: TGTGCCAGCAGCTTAACGGGGACAACCTACAATGAGCAGTTCTTC. It translates to CASSLTGTTYNEQFF.